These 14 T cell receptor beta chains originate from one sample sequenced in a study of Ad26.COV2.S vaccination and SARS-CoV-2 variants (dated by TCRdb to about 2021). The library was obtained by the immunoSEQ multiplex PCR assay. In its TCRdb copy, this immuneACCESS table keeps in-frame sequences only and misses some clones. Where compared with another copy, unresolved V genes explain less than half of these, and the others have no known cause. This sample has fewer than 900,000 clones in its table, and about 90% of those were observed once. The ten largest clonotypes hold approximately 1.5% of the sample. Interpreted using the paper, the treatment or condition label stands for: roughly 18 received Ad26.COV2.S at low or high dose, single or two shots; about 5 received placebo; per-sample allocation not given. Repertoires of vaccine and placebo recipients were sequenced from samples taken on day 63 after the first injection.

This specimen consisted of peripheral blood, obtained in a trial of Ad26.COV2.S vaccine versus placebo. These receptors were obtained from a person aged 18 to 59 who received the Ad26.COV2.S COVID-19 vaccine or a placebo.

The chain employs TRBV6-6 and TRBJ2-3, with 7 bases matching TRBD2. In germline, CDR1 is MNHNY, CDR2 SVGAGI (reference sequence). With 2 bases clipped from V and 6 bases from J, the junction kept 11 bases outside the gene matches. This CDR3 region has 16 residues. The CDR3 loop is CASSYRGTTSPDTQYF. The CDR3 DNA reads TGTGCCAGCAGTTACAGAGGGACTACCTCCCCGGATACGCAGTATTTT.

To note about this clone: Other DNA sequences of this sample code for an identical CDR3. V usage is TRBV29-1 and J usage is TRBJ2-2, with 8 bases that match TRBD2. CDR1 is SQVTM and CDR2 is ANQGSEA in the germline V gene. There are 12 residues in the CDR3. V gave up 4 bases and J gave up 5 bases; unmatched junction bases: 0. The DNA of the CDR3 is TGCAGCGTTGCGGGGGGGACCGGGGAGCTGTTTTTT. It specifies CSVAGGTGELFF.

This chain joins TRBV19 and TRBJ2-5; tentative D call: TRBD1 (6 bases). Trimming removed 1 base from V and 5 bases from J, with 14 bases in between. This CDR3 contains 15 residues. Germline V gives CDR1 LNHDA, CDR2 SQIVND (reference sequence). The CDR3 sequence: CASSIVQGVWETQYF. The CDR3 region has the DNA TGTGCCAGTAGTATAGTACAGGGAGTCTGGGAGACCCAGTACTTC.

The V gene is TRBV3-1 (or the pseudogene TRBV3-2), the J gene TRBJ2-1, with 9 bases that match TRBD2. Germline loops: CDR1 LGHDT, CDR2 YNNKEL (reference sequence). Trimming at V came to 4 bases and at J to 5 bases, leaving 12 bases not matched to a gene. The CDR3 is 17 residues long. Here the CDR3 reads CASSPHPAGGQNNEQFF. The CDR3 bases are TGTGCCAGCAGCCCCCATCCAGCGGGGGGCCAAAACAATGAGCAGTTCTTC.

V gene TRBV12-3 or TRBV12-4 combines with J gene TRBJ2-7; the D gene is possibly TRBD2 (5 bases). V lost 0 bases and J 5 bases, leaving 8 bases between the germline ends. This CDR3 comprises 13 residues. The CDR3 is CASSLAGAHEQYF. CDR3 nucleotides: TGTGCCAGCAGTTTAGCGGGAGCCCACGAGCAGTACTTC.

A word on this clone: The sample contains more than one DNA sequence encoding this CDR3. The CDR3 loop reads CSVGGQGGQPQHF. As DNA, the CDR3 is TGCAGCGTGGGAGGACAGGGGGGTCAGCCCCAGCATTTT. The chain employs TRBV29-1 and TRBJ1-5; 10 bases fit TRBD1. J lost 6 bases, V lost 6 bases, and 5 bases had no gene match. The CDR3 totals 13 residues. CDR1 and CDR2 from the germline V gene are SQVTM and ANQGSEA.

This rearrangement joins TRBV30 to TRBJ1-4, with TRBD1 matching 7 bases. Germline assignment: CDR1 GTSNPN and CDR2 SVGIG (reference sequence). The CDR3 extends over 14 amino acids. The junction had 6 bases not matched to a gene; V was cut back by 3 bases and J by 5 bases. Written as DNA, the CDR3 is TGTGCCTGGAGCCCCGGGACAGAGAATGAAAAACTGTTTTTT. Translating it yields CAWSPGTENEKLFF.

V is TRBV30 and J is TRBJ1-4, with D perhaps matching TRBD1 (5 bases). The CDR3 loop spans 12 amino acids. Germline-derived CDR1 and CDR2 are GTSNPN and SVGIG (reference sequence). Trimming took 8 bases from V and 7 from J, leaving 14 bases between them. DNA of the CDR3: TGTGCCCTTTCAGGGCTGGGTGAAAAACTGTTTTTT. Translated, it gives CALSGLGEKLFF.

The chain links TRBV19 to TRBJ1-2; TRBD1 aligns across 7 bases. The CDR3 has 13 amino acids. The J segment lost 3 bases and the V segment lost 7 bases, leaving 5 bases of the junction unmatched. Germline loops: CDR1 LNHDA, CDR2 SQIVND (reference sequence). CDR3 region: CASTRGGYYGYTF. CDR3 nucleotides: TGTGCCAGTACCAGGGGGGGCTACTATGGCTACACCTTC.

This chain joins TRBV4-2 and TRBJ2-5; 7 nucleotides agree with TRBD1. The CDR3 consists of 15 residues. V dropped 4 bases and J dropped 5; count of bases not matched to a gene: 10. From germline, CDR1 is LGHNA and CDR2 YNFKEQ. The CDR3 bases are TGTGCCAGCAGCCCCGAGGACAGGCCTTCTGAGACCCAGTACTTC. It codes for CASSPEDRPSETQYF.

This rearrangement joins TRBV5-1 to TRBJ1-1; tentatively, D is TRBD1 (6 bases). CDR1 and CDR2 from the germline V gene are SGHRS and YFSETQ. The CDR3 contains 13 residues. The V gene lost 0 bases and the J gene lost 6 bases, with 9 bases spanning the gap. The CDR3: CASSLVGGAEAFF. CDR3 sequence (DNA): TGCGCCAGCAGCTTGGTAGGGGGAGCTGAAGCTTTCTTT.

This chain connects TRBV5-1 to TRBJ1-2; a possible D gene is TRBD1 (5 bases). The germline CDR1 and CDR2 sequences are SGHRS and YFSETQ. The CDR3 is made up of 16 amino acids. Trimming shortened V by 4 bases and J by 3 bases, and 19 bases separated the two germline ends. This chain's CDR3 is CASSPPVGTADYGYTF. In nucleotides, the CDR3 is TGCGCCAGCAGCCCCCCCGTCGGGACCGCGGACTATGGCTACACCTTC.

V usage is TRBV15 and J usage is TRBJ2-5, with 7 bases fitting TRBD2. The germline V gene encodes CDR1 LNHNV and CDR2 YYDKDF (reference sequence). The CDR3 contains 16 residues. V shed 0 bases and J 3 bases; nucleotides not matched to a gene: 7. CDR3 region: CATSRDGTAGEETQYF. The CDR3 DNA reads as TGTGCCACCAGCAGAGATGGGACGGCGGGGGAAGAGACCCAGTACTTC.

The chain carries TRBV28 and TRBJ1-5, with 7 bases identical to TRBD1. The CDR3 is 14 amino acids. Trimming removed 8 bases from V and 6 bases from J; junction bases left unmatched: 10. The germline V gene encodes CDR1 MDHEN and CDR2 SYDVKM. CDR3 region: CASLSTGDGQPQHF. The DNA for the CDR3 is TGTGCCAGCCTATCCACAGGGGACGGTCAGCCCCAGCATTTT.